Following are 9 T cell receptor beta chains from one sample sequenced in a study of blood T cell repertoires in COVID-19. Sequencing used immunoSEQ multiplex PCR; TCRdb keeps in-frame clones, though not all of them. The sample carries 200,000 to 250,000 clones, about 80% recorded once. The sequencing input was PBMCs or T cells enriched from blood (not recorded which). The source is a woman in her fifties or sixties who had been exposed to COVID-19.

This clone has just one count. The rearrangement links TRBV19 to TRBJ1-1; 7 nucleotides match TRBD1. Losses at the gene ends were 8 bases for V and 2 bases for J; bases not matched to a gene: 8. Germline V gene sequence: CDR1 LNHDA, CDR2 SQIVND (reference sequence). The CDR3 is 14 amino acids. The CDR3 DNA follows: TGTGCCAGTGAAACGGGACAGCAAAACACTGAAGCTTTCTTT. Encoded protein: CASETGQQNTEAFF.

This chain uses TRBV29-1 with TRBJ2-3, with 9 bases fitting TRBD1. The V gene end was trimmed by 4 bases and the J gene end by 4 bases; junction bases not matched to a gene: 6. This CDR3 contains 14 residues. CDR1 and CDR2 (germline): SQVTM, ANQGSEA. The CDR3: CSVAGTGSPDTQYF. As DNA, the CDR3 is TGCAGCGTTGCCGGGACAGGGTCCCCAGATACGCAGTATTTT.

The sample holds many counts of this clone. V and J are TRBV9 and TRBJ1-2; 9 nucleotides align to TRBD1. CDR1 and CDR2 (germline): SGDLS, YYNGEE. V lost 6 bases to trimming and J lost 4 bases; unmatched junction nucleotides: 7. The CDR3 totals 14 residues. The CDR3 sequence: CASNPGTGIYGYTF. The CDR3 DNA sequence: TGTGCCAGCAACCCCGGGACAGGGATCTATGGCTACACCTTC.

This sequence joins TRBV5-4 and TRBJ2-5; no clear D gene. With 0 bases removed from V and 1 base from J, the gap between germline ends came to 7 bases. The CDR3 has 14 residues. Per the germline V gene, CDR1 is SGHNT and CDR2 is YYREEE (reference sequence). The CDR3 DNA reads TGTGCCAGCAGCTTGGGCGCGTTCCAAGAGACCCAGTACTTC. This encodes CASSLGAFQETQYF.

The chain uses TRBV18 and TRBJ1-3; D may be TRBD1 (5 bases). The V and J ends lost 6 bases and 7 bases respectively, with 19 bases between them. Germline assignment: CDR1 KGHSH and CDR2 LQKENI. The CDR3 totals 15 residues. The CDR3: CASSTGGSSLNTIYF. The CDR3 DNA sequence: TGTGCCAGCTCCACCGGGGGATCTTCCCTCAACACCATATATTTT.

The chain uses TRBV20-1 and TRBJ2-4; D is unresolved. Trimming pared 8 bases from V and 3 bases from J, leaving 5 bases between. The CDR3 is 10 residues long. The germline V gene encodes CDR1 DFQATT and CDR2 SNEGSKA (reference sequence). CDR3 DNA sequence: TGCAGTCTAAACAAAAACATTCAGTACTTC. This encodes CSLNKNIQYF.

The J gene is TRBJ2-7, the V gene TRBV27; 7 bases are a match to TRBD2. CDR1 and CDR2 (germline): MNHEY, SMNVEV (reference sequence). The CDR3 runs to 16 residues. J lost 3 bases, V lost 3 bases, and 11 bases had no gene match. The CDR3 DNA follows: TGTGCCAGCAGTTTGGGAGGGCCCGAGACCAGCTACGAGCAGTACTTC. Translated, it gives CASSLGGPETSYEQYF.

The rearrangement uses TRBV11-1 and TRBJ1-1, with D possibly TRBD1 on 5 matching bases. Trimming took off 9 bases at V and 9 bases at J, with 14 bases between the two ends. From germline, CDR1 is SGHAT and CDR2 FQDESV (reference sequence). The length of the CDR3 is 11 residues. The chain's CDR3 is CASGAETKAFF. The DNA for the CDR3 is TGTGCCAGTGGGGCTGAAACTAAAGCTTTCTTT.

This chain joins TRBV19 and TRBJ1-2; D is unresolved. Germline-derived CDR1 and CDR2 are LNHDA and SQIVND (reference sequence). Trimming pared 5 bases from V and 0 bases from J, leaving 16 bases between. This CDR3 comprises 16 residues. This CDR3 reads CASSPPGELANYGYTF. CDR3 nucleotide sequence: TGTGCCAGTAGTCCACCTGGGGAGTTAGCTAACTATGGCTACACCTTC. Full variable domain (remainder filled in from reference TRBV19 and TRBJ1-2): DGGITQSPKYLFRKEGQNVTLSCEQNLNHDAMYWYRQDPGQGLRLIYYSQIVNDFQKGDIAEGYSVSREKKESFPLTVTSAQKNPTAFYLCASSPPGELANYGYTFGSGTRLTVV.